This entry features one T cell receptor (beta chain) sequence. This sample is part of a study of brain T cells in children with intractable seizures. The time point denotes: blood from clinic visit 5 months post-surgery; TSC patient then seizure free. The table came from immunoSEQ multiplex PCR; TCRdb's copy has only in-frame clones and leaves some out. The table lists 340,000 or so clones, 93% of them singletons. The CDR3 loop spans 16 amino acids. Germline CDR1 and CDR2: MNHEY and SVGAGI. The V and J ends lost 4 bases and 3 bases respectively, with 19 bases between them. This TCR was sampled from a boy in the first two years of life with tuberous sclerosis and intractable seizures. This material consisted of peripheral blood, taken roughly 5 months after surgery. The rearrangement joins TRBV6-5 to TRBJ2-7; D is unresolved. CDR3 sequence: CASSFIGDSGIYEQYF. For the CDR3, the DNA is TGTGCCAGCAGTTTCATTGGGGATTCTGGGATCTACGAGCAGTACTTC.